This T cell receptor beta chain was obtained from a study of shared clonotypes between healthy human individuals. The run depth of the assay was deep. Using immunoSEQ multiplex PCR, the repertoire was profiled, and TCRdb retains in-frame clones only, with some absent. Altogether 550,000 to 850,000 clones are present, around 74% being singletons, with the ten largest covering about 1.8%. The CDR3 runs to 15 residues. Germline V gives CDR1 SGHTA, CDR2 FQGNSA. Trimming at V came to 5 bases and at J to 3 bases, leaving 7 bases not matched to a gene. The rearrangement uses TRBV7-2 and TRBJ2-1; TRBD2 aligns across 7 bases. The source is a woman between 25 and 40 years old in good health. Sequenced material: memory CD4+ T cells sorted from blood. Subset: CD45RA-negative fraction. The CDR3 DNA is TGTGCCAGCAGCGGGCGGGGGTCTCGCTACAATGAGCAGTTCTTC. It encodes CASSGRGSRYNEQFF.